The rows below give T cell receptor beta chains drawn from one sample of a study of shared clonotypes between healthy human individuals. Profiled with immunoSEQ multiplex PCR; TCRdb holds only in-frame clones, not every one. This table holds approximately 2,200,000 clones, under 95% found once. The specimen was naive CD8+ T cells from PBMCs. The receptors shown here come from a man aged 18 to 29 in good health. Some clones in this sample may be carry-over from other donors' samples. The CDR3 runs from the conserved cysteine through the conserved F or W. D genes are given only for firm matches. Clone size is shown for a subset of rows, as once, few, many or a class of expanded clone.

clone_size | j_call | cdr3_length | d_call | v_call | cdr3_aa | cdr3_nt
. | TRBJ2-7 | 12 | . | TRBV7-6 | CASSPPGEEQYF | TGTGCCAGCAGCCCACCCGGCGAAGAGCAGTACTTC
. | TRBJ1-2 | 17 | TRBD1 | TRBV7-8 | CASSPGTGQQPGYGYTF | TGTGCCAGCAGCCCCGGGACAGGGCAGCAACCGGGCTATGGCTACACCTTC
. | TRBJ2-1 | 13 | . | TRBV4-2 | CASSQDAETEQFF | TGTGCCAGCAGCCAAGATGCCGAGACAGAGCAGTTCTTC
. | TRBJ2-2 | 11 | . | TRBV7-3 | CASSLSGELFF | TGTGCCAGCAGCTTGTCCGGGGAGCTGTTTTTT
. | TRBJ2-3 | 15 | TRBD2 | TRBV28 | CASSFSPPGGDTQYF | TGTGCCAGCAGTTTTAGTCCCCCGGGGGGAGATACGCAGTATTTT
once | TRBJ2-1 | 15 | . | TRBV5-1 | CASSPEGGLGDEQFF | TGCGCCAGCAGCCCCGAGGGGGGTCTAGGGGATGAGCAGTTCTTC
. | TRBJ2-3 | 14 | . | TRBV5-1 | CASSFEGVIDTQYF | TGCGCCAGCAGCTTTGAGGGGGTGATAGATACGCAGTATTTT
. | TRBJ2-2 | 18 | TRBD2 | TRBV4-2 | CASSQDVLAGNPTGELFF | TGTGCCAGCAGCCAAGATGTGCTAGCGGGAAATCCGACCGGGGAGCTGTTTTTT
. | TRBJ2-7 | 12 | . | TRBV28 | CASSLARGEQYF | TGTGCCAGCAGTTTGGCCCGGGGCGAGCAGTACTTC
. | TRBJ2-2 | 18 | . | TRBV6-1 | CASSASDKAPTNTGELFF | TGTGCCAGCAGTGCGTCGGACAAGGCCCCAACGAACACCGGGGAGCTGTTTTTT
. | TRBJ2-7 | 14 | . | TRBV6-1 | CASSAGWKFYEQYF | TGTGCCAGCAGTGCAGGGTGGAAGTTCTACGAGCAGTACTTC
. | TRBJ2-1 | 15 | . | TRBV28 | CASSSSEEAYNEQFF | TGTGCCAGCAGTTCTAGCGAGGAAGCCTACAATGAGCAGTTCTTC
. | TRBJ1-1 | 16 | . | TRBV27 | CASSLWVQGKSTEAFF | TGTGCCAGCAGTTTATGGGTCCAGGGAAAGAGCACTGAAGCTTTCTTT
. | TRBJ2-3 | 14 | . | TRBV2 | CASSDPLNTDTQYF | TGTGCCAGCAGTGACCCACTGAACACAGATACGCAGTATTTT
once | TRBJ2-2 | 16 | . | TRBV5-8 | CASSLVQRVGTGELFF | TGTGCCAGCAGCTTGGTCCAGCGGGTGGGCACCGGGGAGCTGTTTTTT
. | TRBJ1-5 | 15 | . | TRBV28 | CASSLRGIRNQPQHF | TGTGCCAGCAGTCTTAGGGGGATTCGGAATCAGCCCCAGCATTTT
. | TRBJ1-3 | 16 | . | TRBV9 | CASSGQGFYSGNTIYF | TGTGCCAGCAGCGGCCAGGGGTTCTACTCTGGAAACACCATATATTTT
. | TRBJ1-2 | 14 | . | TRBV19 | CASSMGRDITGYTF | TGTGCCAGTAGTATGGGCCGGGACATAACTGGCTACACCTTC
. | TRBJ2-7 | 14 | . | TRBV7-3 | CASSLSSRGNEQYF | TGTGCCAGCAGCTTAAGTTCCAGGGGTAACGAGCAGTACTTC
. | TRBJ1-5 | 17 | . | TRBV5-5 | CASSLAQIPRSNQPQHF | TGTGCCAGCAGCTTGGCCCAAATCCCCCGTAGCAATCAGCCCCAGCATTTT
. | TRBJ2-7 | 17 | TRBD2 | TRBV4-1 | CASSQGGGTSGTYEQYF | TGCGCCAGCAGCCAAGGGGGGGGGACTAGCGGTACCTACGAGCAGTACTTC
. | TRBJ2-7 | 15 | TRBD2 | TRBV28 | CASSSRTSGSLKQYF | TGTGCCAGCAGTAGCCGGACTAGCGGGAGCTTAAAGCAGTACTTC
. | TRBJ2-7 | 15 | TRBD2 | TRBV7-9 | CASSLARGGLYEQYF | TGTGCCAGCAGCTTAGCGCGCGGGGGATTATACGAGCAGTACTTC